This T cell receptor (beta chain) emerged from a study of metastatic and nonmetastatic thyroid tumors. TCRdb re-called the PCR reads via MiXCR. The profile shows some 21,000 clones, 20% to 25% of them singletons. Ahead of thyroid surgery, no patient had received treatment of any kind. Germline loops: CDR1 DFQATT, CDR2 SNEGSKA (reference sequence). This CDR3 has 17 residues. The trim removed 1 base at V and 6 bases at J, leaving 13 bases unmatched. This receptor was identified in a female donor with papillary thyroid cancer or a benign thyroid nodule (not recorded which). Some clones in this sample may be carry-over from other donors' samples. Specimen: tumor tissue. J is TRBJ2-2 and V is TRBV20-1; 8 bases map to TRBD1. CDR3 loop: CSARVDPGQVGPGELFF. In DNA form, the CDR3 reads TGCAGTGCTAGAGTAGATCCGGGACAGGTCGGCCCCGGGGAGCTGTTTTTT.